The clone carrying this T cell receptor beta chain was picked up many times. Its antigen is still unknown. Specified time point: patch test 1, 2 weeks after DPC sensitization. Treatment of the sample: therapeutic diphenylcyclopropenone sensitization with weekly scalp DPC. In germline, CDR1 is MRHNA, CDR2 SNTAGT. Trimming took 5 bases from V and 6 from J, leaving 8 bases between them. This CDR3 has 12 amino acids. TCRdb ran MiXCR on the RACE reads and lists one entry per CDR3 protein. The sample shows around 380,000 distinct CDR3 sequences, approximately 5.1% of them seen only once. The sample belongs to a study of human T cells and chemical hapten exposure. Turning to the study itself: An approximately 2 cm by approximately 2 cm inner upper arm patch received 2% DPC for sensitization. Throughout the approximately 25-week study, diphenylcyclopropenone was applied weekly to the patients' scalps. Study-wide results and limits: Clustering by CDR3 similarity yielded significantly more large clusters from expanded TCRs than controls. TCRs above 1 in 1000 frequency did not change with DPC sensitization.

Here the sequenced sample was whole blood, taken in connection with sensitization to the hapten diphenylcyclopropenone (DPC). The sequence derives from a woman aged 50 to 65 with alopecia areata. Some clones in this sample may be carry-over from other donors' samples. This rearrangement joins TRBV6-4 to TRBJ1-5; D remains unclear. The CDR3 is CASSRRCQPQHF. In DNA form, the CDR3 reads TGTGCCAGCAGTAGAAGGTGTCAGCCCCAGCATTTT.